The subject of this entry is one T cell receptor beta chain. Its antigen is undetermined. The data were taken from a study of T cells in localized non-small cell lung cancer. The study, taken as a whole, reports: Sequencing was restricted to one tumor region; therefore, heterogeneity remains possible. Longer overall survival accompanied higher blood T cell density.

Trimming cost V 2 bases and J 2 bases; bases outside gene matches: 7. This CDR3 region has 16 residues. In germline, CDR1 is SNHLY, CDR2 FYNNEI. TCRdb's copy holds only in-frame clones and misses some; the assay was immunoSEQ multiplex PCR. The repertoire holds 25,000 to 35,000 clones, with around 90% as singletons. The sequence was collected from a woman aged 35 to 75 with stage III lung adenocarcinoma. The specimen comprised peripheral blood mononuclear cells, sampled before any cancer treatment. This sequence joins TRBV2 and TRBJ1-2; 8 bases are shared with TRBD1. CDR3 in amino acids: CASSEPRTGINYGYTF. The CDR3 DNA is TGTGCCAGCAGTGAACCTAGGACAGGGATAAACTATGGCTACACCTTC. The full variable domain, its missing parts supplied by reference TRBV2 and TRBJ1-2, is EPEVTQTPSHQVTQMGQEVILRCVPISNHLYFYWYRQILGQKVEFLVSFYNNEISEKSEIFDDQFSVERPDGSNFTLKIRSTKLEDSAMYFCASSEPRTGINYGYTFGSGTRLTVV.